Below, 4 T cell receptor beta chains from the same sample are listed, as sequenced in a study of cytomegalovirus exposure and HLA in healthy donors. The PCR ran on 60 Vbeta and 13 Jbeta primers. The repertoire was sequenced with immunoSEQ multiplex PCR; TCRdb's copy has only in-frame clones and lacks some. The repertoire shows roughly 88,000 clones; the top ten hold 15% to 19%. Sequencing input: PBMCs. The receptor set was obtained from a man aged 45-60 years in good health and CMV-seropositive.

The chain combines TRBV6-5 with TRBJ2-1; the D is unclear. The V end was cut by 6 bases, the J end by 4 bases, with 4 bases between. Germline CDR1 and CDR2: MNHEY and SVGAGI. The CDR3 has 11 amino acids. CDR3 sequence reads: CASSQYNEQFF. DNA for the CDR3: TGTGCCAGCAGCCAGTACAATGAGCAGTTCTTC.

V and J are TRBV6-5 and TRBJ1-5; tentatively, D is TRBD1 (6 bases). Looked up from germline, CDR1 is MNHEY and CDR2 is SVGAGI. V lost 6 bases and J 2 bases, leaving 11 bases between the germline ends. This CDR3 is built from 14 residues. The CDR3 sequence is CASSDGQRNQPQHF. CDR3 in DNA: TGTGCCAGCAGCGATGGACAGCGCAATCAGCCCCAGCATTTT.

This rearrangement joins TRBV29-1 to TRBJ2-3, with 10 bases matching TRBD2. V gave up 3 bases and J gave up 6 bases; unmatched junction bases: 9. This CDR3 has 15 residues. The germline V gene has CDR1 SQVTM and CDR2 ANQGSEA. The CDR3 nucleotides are TGCAGCGTTGATACTAGCGGGATCCAGGTGGATACGCAGTATTTT. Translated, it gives CSVDTSGIQVDTQYF.

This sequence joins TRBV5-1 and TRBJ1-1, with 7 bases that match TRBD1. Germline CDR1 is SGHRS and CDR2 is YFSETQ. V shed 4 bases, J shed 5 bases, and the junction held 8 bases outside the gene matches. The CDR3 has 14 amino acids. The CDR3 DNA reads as TGCGCCAGCAGCGAGGGACAGAAATGGACTGAAGCTTTCTTT. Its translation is CASSEGQKWTEAFF. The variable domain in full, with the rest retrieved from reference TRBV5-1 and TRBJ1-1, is KAGVTQTPRYLIKTRGQQVTLSCSPISGHRSVSWYQQTPGQGLQFLFEYFSETQRNKGNFPGRFSGRQFSNSRSEMNVSTLELGDSALYLCASSEGQKWTEAFFGQGTRLTVV.